The 29 T cell receptor beta chains given below trace back to one sample, sequenced in a study of T cell responses to AZD1222 COVID-19 vaccine. The protocol was immunoSEQ multiplex PCR, while the TCRdb copy is restricted to in-frame clones and leaves out a portion. The data show some 120,000 clones, over 85% seen once. This sample comprised peripheral blood, obtained on day 0 of AZD1222 vaccination. The receptor source for this set is an adult in good health.

The chain combines TRBV11-2 with TRBJ1-3; no definite D call. V was clipped by 5 bases and J by 3 bases, with 14 bases between them. Per the germline V gene, CDR1 is SGHAT and CDR2 is FQNNGV. This CDR3 is built from 15 residues. DNA for the CDR3: TGTGCCAGCAGCAAGGATCATCTAGGTGGAAACACCATATATTTT. This sequence encodes CASSKDHLGGNTIYF.

The rearrangement links TRBV7-9 to TRBJ1-2; TRBD1 might be the D (6 bases). CDR1 and CDR2 from the germline V gene are SEHNR and FQNEAQ (reference sequence). The CDR3 loop spans 15 amino acids. Trimming pared 5 bases from V and 2 bases from J, leaving 15 bases between. The DNA of the CDR3 is TGTGCCAGCAGCGGGGACCGGGACAACAACTATGGCTACACCTTC. Protein sequence: CASSGDRDNNYGYTF.

The chain recombines TRBV7-2 with TRBJ1-5, with 9 bases fitting TRBD1. The CDR3 spans 17 residues. V lost 1 base and J lost 7; bases outside the gene matches: 11. The germline CDR1 and CDR2 sequences are SGHTA and FQGNSA. In DNA, the CDR3 is TGTGCCAGCAGCTTAGTTGCGGGACAGGGTTCAGTGCAGCCCCAGCATTTT. Protein sequence: CASSLVAGQGSVQPQHF.

V gene TRBV10-2 combines with J gene TRBJ2-7; D uncertain. V lost 3 bases and J lost 2, with 11 bases in between. Germline V gene sequence: CDR1 WSHSY, CDR2 SAAADI. The CDR3 runs 14 residues. The CDR3 reads CASSDRRIAYEQYF. Here the CDR3 DNA reads TGCGCCAGCAGTGACCGACGGATCGCCTACGAGCAGTACTTC.

The rearrangement uses TRBV5-1 and TRBJ1-1; 8 bases agree with TRBD1. Germline V gives CDR1 SGHRS, CDR2 YFSETQ. The CDR3 has 15 residues. V was clipped by 0 bases and J by 6 bases; unmatched bases: 7. The CDR3: CASSLAYRGRAEAFF. The CDR3 DNA sequence: TGCGCCAGCAGCTTGGCCTACAGGGGGAGGGCTGAAGCTTTCTTT.

The chain carries TRBV5-4 and TRBJ2-1; no definite D call. This CDR3 comprises 14 residues. Per the germline V gene, CDR1 is SGHNT and CDR2 is YYREEE (reference sequence). The ends were cut back, 3 bases at V and 2 bases at J, with 9 bases in the middle. The CDR3 sequence is CASSSQGPYNEQFF. CDR3 nucleotides: TGTGCCAGCAGCTCCCAAGGGCCCTACAATGAGCAGTTCTTC.

The chain carries TRBV7-2 and TRBJ2-7; TRBD1 aligns across 8 bases. The CDR3 consists of 16 residues. With V trimmed by 0 bases and J by 4 bases, 8 bases remained unmatched. CDR1 is SGHTA and CDR2 is FQGNSA in the germline V gene. The CDR3 nucleotides read TGTGCCAGCAGCTTAGCGTACGGACAGGGCGTATACGAGCAGTACTTC. Translation: CASSLAYGQGVYEQYF. The full variable domain, its missing parts supplied by reference TRBV7-2 and TRBJ2-7, is GAGVSQSPSNKVTEKGKDVELRCDPISGHTALYWYRQSLGQGLEFLIYFQGNSAPDKSGLPSDRFSAERTGGSVSTLTIQRTQQEDSAVYLCASSLAYGQGVYEQYFGPGTRLTVT.

The genes are TRBV29-1 and TRBJ2-1; TRBD2 matches at 7 bases. The V segment lost 6 bases and the J segment 7 bases; nucleotides outside the gene matches: 12. The CDR3 is 14 amino acids. Per the germline V gene, CDR1 is SQVTM and CDR2 is ANQGSEA. In nucleotides, the CDR3 is TGCAGCGTGAGCCCCAGGCGGGAGAGTAATGAGCAGTTCTTC. Protein: CSVSPRRESNEQFF.

V gene TRBV24-1 combines with J gene TRBJ2-7, with no clear D. The CDR3 is made up of 14 amino acids. V lost 3 bases and J lost 2, with 10 bases in between. From germline, CDR1 is KGHDR and CDR2 SFDVKD. The CDR3 loop reads CATSDPLRAYEQYF. The DNA of the CDR3 is TGTGCCACCAGTGATCCCCTTCGGGCCTACGAGCAGTACTTC.

This chain joins TRBV6-5 and TRBJ1-1; D possibly corresponds to TRBD1 (5 bases). In germline, CDR1 is MNHEY, CDR2 SVGAGI. The ends were cut back, 6 bases at V and 6 bases at J, with 20 bases in the middle. The CDR3 loop spans 15 amino acids. CDR3 protein: CASRLGVGGGAEAFF. The CDR3, as DNA: TGTGCCAGCAGACTCGGGGTTGGGGGGGGAGCTGAAGCTTTCTTT.

CDR3 DNA sequence: TGTGCCAGCAGCACCGGACTAGCGGGATACAGTTGGGAGACCCAGTACTTC. It yields the protein CASSTGLAGYSWETQYF. The chain employs TRBV5-8 and TRBJ2-5, with TRBD2 identical over 12 bases. J gave up 5 bases and V 4 bases, and 12 bases lay outside the gene matches. This CDR3 contains 17 residues. The germline V gene has CDR1 SGHTS and CDR2 YDEGEE.

The genes are TRBV10-2 and TRBJ2-5; 7 bases align to TRBD2. The CDR3 runs 14 residues. V gave up 0 bases and J gave up 3 bases; unmatched junction bases: 1. Germline loops: CDR1 WSHSY, CDR2 SAAADI. The CDR3, as DNA: TGCGCCAGCAGTGAGTCCCTAGCGGAAGAGACCCAGTACTTC. Translation: CASSESLAEETQYF.

The chain links TRBV20-1 to TRBJ1-1; tentative D call: TRBD1 (6 bases). Germline values: CDR1 DFQATT, CDR2 SNEGSKA (reference sequence). The ends were cut back, 3 bases at V and 5 bases at J, with 19 bases in the middle. The CDR3 consists of 15 residues. CDR3 residues: CSASRGTNRETEAFF. CDR3 in DNA: TGCAGTGCTAGTCGGGGTACGAACAGGGAAACTGAAGCTTTCTTT.

This chain uses TRBV3-1 (or the pseudogene TRBV3-2) with TRBJ2-5; D remains ambiguous. This CDR3 has 12 amino acids. Deletions cut 0 bases from V and 13 bases from J, with 12 bases between. Germline V gene data show CDR1 as LGHDT and CDR2 as YNNKEL (reference sequence). CDR3 amino acids: CASSQELRQLYF. Here the CDR3 DNA reads TGTGCCAGCAGCCAAGAACTGCGACAACTGTACTTC.

The chain joins TRBV2 to TRBJ2-1; unclear D gene. Trimming took off 6 bases at V and 10 bases at J, with 16 bases between the two ends. Per germline, CDR1 SNHLY and CDR2 FYNNEI. The CDR3 has 13 amino acids. CDR3 sequence: CASRKPSSGEQFF. The CDR3 coding sequence is TGTGCCAGCAGAAAACCGAGCTCCGGGGAGCAGTTCTTC.

The chain couples TRBV25-1 to TRBJ2-1; TRBD1 matches at 7 bases. This CDR3 comprises 15 residues. V lost 1 base, J lost 6 bases, and 6 bases stayed unmatched. Germline values: CDR1 MGHDK, CDR2 SYGVNS. The CDR3 bases are TGTGCCAGCAGTGAATCCACAGGGGATGGCAATGAGCAGTTCTTC. It yields the protein CASSESTGDGNEQFF.

V usage is TRBV15 and J usage is TRBJ1-6; no definite D call. V lost 0 bases and J lost 10, with 7 bases in between. Germline CDR1 LNHNV, CDR2 YYDKDF (reference sequence). CDR3 length equals 13 residues. The CDR3 bases are TGTGCCACCAGCAGAGATCCAAAATCACCCCTCCACTTT. Protein product: CATSRDPKSPLHF.

The chain joins TRBV9 to TRBJ2-7; D unclear. The CDR3 consists of 12 residues. Trimming removed 3 bases from V and 7 bases from J, with 11 bases in between. Germline-derived CDR1 and CDR2 are SGDLS and YYNGEE. CDR3 nucleotide sequence: TGTGCCAGCAGCGCCCCACTTGGGGAGCAGTACTTC. It encodes CASSAPLGEQYF.

The gene calls are TRBV7-8 and TRBJ2-5; 8 bases are a match to TRBD1. This CDR3 has 13 residues. V lost 1 base to trimming and J lost 9 bases; unmatched junction nucleotides: 4. Germline CDR1 and CDR2: SGHVS and FQNEAQ. The CDR3: CASSLGDRKAQYF. The DNA for the CDR3 is TGTGCCAGCAGCTTAGGGGACAGGAAGGCCCAGTACTTC.

V and J are TRBV2 and TRBJ1-5; no clear D gene. Germline V gene lookup returns CDR1 SNHLY and CDR2 FYNNEI. V lost 6 bases and J lost 2, with 14 bases in between. CDR3 length equals 15 residues. CDR3 loop: CASRKGGMGNQPQHF. CDR3 DNA sequence: TGTGCCAGCAGAAAAGGAGGTATGGGCAATCAGCCCCAGCATTTT.

V is TRBV28 and J is TRBJ2-1, with a possible D match to TRBD2 (5 bases). Germline CDR1 MDHEN, CDR2 SYDVKM. The CDR3 contains 14 residues. V was clipped by 3 bases and J by 10 bases, with 16 bases between them. CDR3 bases: TGTGCCAGCAGTTTCCACTCCCGGGATCCCGAGCAGTTCTTC. As protein: CASSFHSRDPEQFF.

The chain joins TRBV28 to TRBJ2-3; D possibly uses TRBD1 or TRBD2 (5 bases each). The CDR3 runs 14 residues. V lost 5 bases, J lost 5 bases, and 14 bases lay in between. From germline, CDR1 is MDHEN and CDR2 SYDVKM. CDR3 amino acids: CASSLPGTLDTQYF. As DNA, the CDR3 is TGTGCCAGCAGTCTCCCAGGGACCTTAGATACGCAGTATTTT.

CDR3 sequence: CASRRDVAPAYEQYF. In nucleotides, the CDR3 is TGTGCCAGCAGAAGAGATGTAGCGCCTGCCTACGAGCAGTACTTC. The chain combines TRBV6-5 with TRBJ2-7, with D perhaps TRBD2 (5 bases). CDR1 and CDR2 (germline): MNHEY, SVGAGI. CDR3 length equals 15 residues. V lost 6 bases to trimming and J lost 2 bases, with 17 bases between them.

This clone has a single count. The CDR3 coding sequence is TGTGCCAGTAGTATGGCCCTAGATAGGGATGAGCAGTTCTTC. Protein: CASSMALDRDEQFF. This rearrangement joins TRBV19 to TRBJ2-1; D is ambiguous. Trimming took 3 bases from V and 8 from J, leaving 14 bases between them. The CDR3 covers 14 residues. CDR1 is LNHDA, CDR2 SQIVND, per germline (reference sequence).

The chain carries TRBV19 and TRBJ1-4; tentative D call: TRBD1 (6 bases). The CDR3 sequence is 15 residues long. The V and J ends lost 10 bases and 5 bases respectively, with 20 bases between them. Germline assignment: CDR1 LNHDA and CDR2 SQIVND (reference sequence). Here the CDR3 reads CATKQGRVWNEKLFF. CDR3 bases: TGTGCCACCAAACAGGGTAGAGTATGGAATGAAAAACTGTTTTTT.

A few counts support this clone. This chain joins TRBV6-4 and TRBJ1-1; D gene ambiguous. This CDR3 is built from 11 residues. Germline values: CDR1 MRHNA, CDR2 SNTAGT. The CDR3 protein is CAVLYNTEAFF. The CDR3 DNA reads TGTGCAGTCCTGTATAACACTGAAGCTTTCTTT.

This chain joins TRBV4-2 and TRBJ2-1, with TRBD2 identical over 8 bases. The CDR3 has 15 amino acids. The trim removed 1 base at V and 5 bases at J, leaving 4 bases unmatched. The germline CDR1 and CDR2 sequences are LGHNA and YNFKEQ. In nucleotides, the CDR3 is TGTGCCAGCAGCCAAGTCGGGAGGGGTAACAATGAGCAGTTCTTC. Its protein is CASSQVGRGNNEQFF.

The chain carries TRBV19 and TRBJ2-5; D call uncertain. CDR1 and CDR2 (germline): LNHDA, SQIVND (reference sequence). The CDR3 sequence is 14 residues long. V was cut by 6 bases and J by 4 bases, with 15 bases left in between. CDR3 amino acids: CASSPGRLRETQYF. DNA of the CDR3: TGTGCCAGTAGCCCAGGTCGGTTACGAGAGACCCAGTACTTC.

This clone appeared a single time. The chain recombines TRBV7-9 with TRBJ1-5; TRBD1 might be the D (6 bases). The CDR3 covers 15 residues. Looked up from germline, CDR1 is SEHNR and CDR2 is FQNEAQ (reference sequence). Between the trimmed V and J ends, which lost 5 bases and 2 bases, there was a span of 13 bases. CDR3 sequence: CASSRERQGNQPQHF. The CDR3 DNA reads as TGTGCCAGCAGCAGAGAAAGACAGGGCAATCAGCCCCAGCATTTT.